The text below deals with one T cell receptor (beta chain). This record belongs to a study of blood T cell repertoires in COVID-19. About the research overall: Italy, Spain and the United States were the sources of the convalescent and acute COVID-19 samples. From T cells, B-cell-depleted T cells, or PBMCs came the material, which was cDNA or gDNA.

Germline V lookup: CDR1 LNHDA, CDR2 SQIVND (reference sequence). The CDR3 spans 16 residues. Deletions cut 2 bases from V and 8 bases from J, with 16 bases between. Original handling: Using reference gene primer amplification, nucleated cell counts were estimated. The data were produced by immunoSEQ multiplex PCR, yet TCRdb's version contains in-frame clones alone and is incomplete. The DNA was the basis for D and trimming; V, J and clone size are from that table. Found here are 140,000 to 150,000 clones, 60% to 85% of them singletons; the top ten hold 15% to 20%. J is TRBJ1-6 and V is TRBV19; D remains unclear. The specimen was peripheral blood. The TCR sequence derives from a man in his fifties with acute or convalescent COVID-19. CDR3 residues: CASSISAVRGDSPLHF. In DNA form, the CDR3 reads TGTGCCAGTAGTATATCGGCCGTCCGGGGTGATTCACCCCTCCACTTT.